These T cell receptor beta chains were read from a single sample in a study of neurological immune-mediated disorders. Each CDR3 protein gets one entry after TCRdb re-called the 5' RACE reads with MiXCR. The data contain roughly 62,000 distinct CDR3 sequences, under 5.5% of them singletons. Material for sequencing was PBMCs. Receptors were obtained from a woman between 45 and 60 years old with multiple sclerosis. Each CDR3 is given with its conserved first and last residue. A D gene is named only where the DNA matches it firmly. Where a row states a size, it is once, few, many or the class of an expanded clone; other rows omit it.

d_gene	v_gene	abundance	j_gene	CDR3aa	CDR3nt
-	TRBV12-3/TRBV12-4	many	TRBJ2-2	CASRLGTGELFF	TGTGCCAGCAGGCTGGGCACCGGGGAGCTGTTTTTT
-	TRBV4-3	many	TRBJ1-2	CASSPYINYGYTF	TGCGCCAGCAGCCCGTACATTAACTATGGCTACACCTTC
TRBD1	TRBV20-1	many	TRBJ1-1	CSASGGQTNTEAFF	TGCAGTGCTAGCGGGGGACAGACGAACACTGAAGCTTTCTTT
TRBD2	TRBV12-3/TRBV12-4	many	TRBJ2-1	CASSLVAGGANEQFF	TGTGCCAGCAGTTTGGTAGCGGGGGGGGCGAATGAGCAGTTCTTC
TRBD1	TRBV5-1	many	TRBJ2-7	CASSLTGENGNEQYF	TGCGCCAGCAGCTTAACAGGGGAGAATGGTAACGAGCAGTACTTC
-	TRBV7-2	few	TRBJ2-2	CASSLVSTGELFF	TGTGCCAGCAGCTTAGTATCGACCGGGGAGCTGTTTTTT
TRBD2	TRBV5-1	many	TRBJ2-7	CASRPTSGVFSYEQYF	TGCGCCAGCAGGCCCACTAGCGGCGTCTTCTCCTACGAGCAGTACTTC
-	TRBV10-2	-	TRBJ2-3	CASSETAQSTDTQYF	TGCGCCAGCAGTGAGACAGCCCAGAGCACAGATACGCAGTATTTT
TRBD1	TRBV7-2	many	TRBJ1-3	CASSLDRAGNTIYF	TGTGCCAGCAGCTTGGACAGGGCTGGAAACACCATATATTTT
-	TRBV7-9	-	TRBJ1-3	CASSLPGTRSSGNTIYF	TGTGCCAGCAGCCTCCCCGGGACCCGGAGCTCTGGAAACACCATATATTTT
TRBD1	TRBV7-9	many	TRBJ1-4	CASSSADRGATNEKLFF	TGTGCCAGCAGCTCGGCCGACAGGGGTGCAACTAATGAAAAACTGTTTTTT
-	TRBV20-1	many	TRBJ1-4	CSAGPENEKLFF	TGCAGTGCCGGGCCAGAAAATGAAAAACTGTTTTTT
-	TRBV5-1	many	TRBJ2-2	CASSLRSGELFF	TGCGCCAGCAGCTTGCGGTCCGGGGAGCTGTTTTTT
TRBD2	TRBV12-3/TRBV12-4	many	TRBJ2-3	CASSLTSPPTDTQYF	TGTGCCAGCAGCCTGACTAGCCCCCCCACAGATACGCAGTATTTT
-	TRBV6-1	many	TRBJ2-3	CASRGQITDTQYF	TGTGCCAGCAGGGGACAAATCACAGATACGCAGTATTTT
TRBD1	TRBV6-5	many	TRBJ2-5	CASTTGLRETQYF	TGTGCCAGCACGACAGGGCTGAGAGAGACCCAGTACTTC
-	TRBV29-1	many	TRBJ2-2	CSVGAGAGTGELFF	TGCAGCGTTGGGGCGGGGGCGGGCACCGGGGAGCTGTTTTTT
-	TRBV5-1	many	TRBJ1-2	CASVGDTPNYGYTF	TGCGCCAGCGTCGGGGACACACCGAACTATGGCTACACCTTC
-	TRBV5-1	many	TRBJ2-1	CASSLVLDGGNEQFF	TGCGCCAGCAGCTTGGTGCTGGACGGAGGTAATGAGCAGTTCTTC
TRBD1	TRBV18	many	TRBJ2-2	CASSPATGAPNGELFF	TGTGCCAGCTCACCTGCAACAGGGGCGCCGAACGGGGAGCTGTTTTTT
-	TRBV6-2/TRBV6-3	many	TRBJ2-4	CASSPSLLYIQYF	TGTGCCAGCAGTCCCTCCCTCTTATACATTCAGTACTTC
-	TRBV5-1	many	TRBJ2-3	CASSIYTSTDTQYF	TGCGCCAGCAGCATATATACTAGCACAGATACGCAGTATTTT
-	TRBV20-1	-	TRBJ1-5	CSASRVDQPQNF	TGCAGTGCTAGCAGGGTAGATCAGCCCCAGAATTTT
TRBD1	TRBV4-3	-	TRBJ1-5	CASSQDSFDRGSLGTIYQPQNF	TGCGCCAGCAGCCAAGATAGTTTCGACAGGGGGTCCCTTGGGACTATCTATCAGCCCCAGAATTTT
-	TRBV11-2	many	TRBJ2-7	CASSFPRGKQYF	TGTGCCAGCAGCTTCCCACGGGGAAAGCAGTACTTC
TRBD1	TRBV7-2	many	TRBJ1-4	CASSSYTGTGGEKLFF	TGTGCCAGCAGCTCGTACACCGGGACAGGGGGTGAAAAACTGTTTTTT
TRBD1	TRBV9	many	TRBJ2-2	CASSVAGAGGSTGELFF	TGTGCCAGCAGCGTAGCAGGGGCAGGGGGTAGCACCGGGGAGCTGTTTTTT
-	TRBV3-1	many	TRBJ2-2	CASSRGDTGELFF	TGTGCCAGCAGCCGGGGGGACACCGGGGAGCTGTTTTTT
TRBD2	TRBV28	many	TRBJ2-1	CASSPGGLPYNEQFF	TGTGCCAGCAGCCCGGGGGGGCTCCCCTACAATGAGCAGTTCTTC
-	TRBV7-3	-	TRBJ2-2	CASSLFQGSGGLFF	TGTGCCAGCAGCTTATTTCAGGGCTCCGGGGGGCTGTTTTTT
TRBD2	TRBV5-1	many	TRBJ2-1	CASSLVGLAGSYNEQFF	TGCGCCAGCAGCTTGGTGGGACTAGCGGGATCCTACAATGAGCAGTTCTTC
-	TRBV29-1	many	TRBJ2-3	CSARGSRTDTQYF	TGCAGCGCCCGAGGGTCCCGCACAGATACGCAGTATTTT
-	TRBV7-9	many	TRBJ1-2	CASSLEGGASMSYTF	TGTGCCAGCAGCTTAGAAGGCGGAGCCTCTATGAGCTACACCTTC
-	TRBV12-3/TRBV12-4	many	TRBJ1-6	CASSLSMGNSNSPLHF	TGTGCCAGCAGTTTATCGATGGGGAATAGTAATTCACCCCTCCACTTT
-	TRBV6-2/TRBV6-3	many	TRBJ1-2	CASRFTQGYGYTF	TGTGCCAGCAGATTTACACAGGGATATGGCTACACCTTC
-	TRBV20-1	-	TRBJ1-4	CSAKGSNEKLFF	TGTAGTGCTAAGGGGTCTAATGAAAAACTGTTTTTT
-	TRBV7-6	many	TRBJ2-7	CASSLGGARVEQYF	TGTGCCAGCAGCTTAGGGGGGGCTAGGGTGGAGCAGTACTTC
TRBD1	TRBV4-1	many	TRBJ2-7	CASSLRDRDEQYF	TGCGCCAGCAGCCTTAGGGACAGGGATGAGCAGTACTTC
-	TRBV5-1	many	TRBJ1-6	CASSLDKPPPLHF	TGCGCCAGCAGCTTGGATAAACCGCCACCCCTCCACTTT
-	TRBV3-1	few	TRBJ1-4	CASSQSQRGEKLFF	TGTGCCAGCAGCCAATCCCAGAGGGGTGAAAAACTGTTTTTT
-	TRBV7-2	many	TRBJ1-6	CASSQGVGGSPLHF	TGTGCCAGCAGCCAAGGGGTGGGTGGTTCACCCCTCCACTTT
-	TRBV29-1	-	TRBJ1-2	CSATLSRGEGYTF	TGCAGCGCTACCCTGTCCAGGGGAGAAGGCTACACCTTC
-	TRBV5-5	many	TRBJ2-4	CASSLSVGAKNIQYF	TGTGCCAGCAGCTTGTCGGTGGGGGCCAAAAACATTCAGTACTTC
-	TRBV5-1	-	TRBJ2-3	CASSLIQGTDTQYF	TGCGCCAGCAGCCTTATACAGGGTACAGATACGCAGTATTTT
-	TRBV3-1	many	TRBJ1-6	CATGRNYSPLNF	TGTGCCACTGGACGCAACTATTCACCCCTCAACTTT
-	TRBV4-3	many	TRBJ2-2	CASSQDARTGELFF	TGCGCCAGCAGCCAAGACGCAAGGACCGGGGAGCTGTTTTTT
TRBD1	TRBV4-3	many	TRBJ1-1	CASSQDLGQAQAFF	TGCGCCAGCAGCCAAGACCTTGGACAGGCCCAGGCTTTCTTT
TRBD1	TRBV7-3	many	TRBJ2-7	CASSTSGTGGAEQYF	TGTGCCAGCAGCACATCCGGGACAGGGGGTGCCGAGCAGTACTTC